The 22 T cell receptor beta chains below were found in one sample sequenced in a study of T cell responses to AZD1222 COVID-19 vaccine. Measured with immunoSEQ multiplex PCR; TCRdb has only the in-frame clones, and not every one. The sample includes 80,000 to 100,000 clones, 80% to 90% of them seen just once. The input for sequencing was peripheral blood, taken on day 0 of AZD1222 vaccination. The receptor set was obtained from an adult in good health.

The chain couples TRBV3-1 (or the pseudogene TRBV3-2) to TRBJ1-1, with TRBD1 as a possible D gene (5 bases). V was trimmed by 2 bases and J by 5 bases, leaving 9 bases between them. This CDR3 is built from 13 residues. Germline V gene sequence: CDR1 LGHDT, CDR2 YNNKEL (reference sequence). This CDR3 is CASSQPGRTEAFF. The CDR3 DNA reads as TGTGCCAGCAGCCAACCAGGGAGGACTGAAGCTTTCTTT.

The rearrangement links TRBV5-5 to TRBJ2-1; possibly TRBD1 for D (5 bases). V was cut by 4 bases and J by 0 bases, with 5 bases left in between. This CDR3 is 13 amino acids long. Germline CDR1 reads SGHKS; CDR2 reads YYEKEE (reference sequence). The CDR3 bases are TGTGCCAGCAGCCAGGGCTCCTACAATGAGCAGTTCTTC. This encodes CASSQGSYNEQFF.

This clone was counted ten times or more. The J gene is TRBJ2-7, the V gene TRBV19; 7 nucleotides align to TRBD2. V shed 5 bases and J 3 bases; nucleotides not matched to a gene: 13. There are 16 residues in the CDR3. Germline assignment: CDR1 LNHDA and CDR2 SQIVND (reference sequence). CDR3 amino acids: CASSRDSGPGGYEQYF. DNA of the CDR3: TGTGCCAGTAGTCGAGATAGCGGTCCGGGAGGCTACGAGCAGTACTTC.

In DNA form, the CDR3 reads TGTGCCAGCAGCTTAGGGTCAGCGGGAGAAGAGACCCAGTACTTC. This codes for CASSLGSAGEETQYF. The chain combines TRBV7-6 with TRBJ2-5, with TRBD2 matching 8 bases. J gave up 3 bases and V 1 base, and 4 bases lay outside the gene matches. Germline V gene data show CDR1 as SGHVS and CDR2 as FNYEAQ. The CDR3 extends over 15 amino acids.

The chain couples TRBV4-1 to TRBJ2-7; D call uncertain. The CDR3 is 13 residues long. V lost 0 bases to trimming and J lost 5 bases, with 8 bases between them. Germline assignment: CDR1 MGHRA and CDR2 YSYEKL. The CDR3: CASSQDIRDEQYF. CDR3 sequence (DNA): TGCGCCAGCAGCCAAGATATTAGGGACGAGCAGTACTTC.

The chain combines TRBV3-1 (or the pseudogene TRBV3-2) with TRBJ2-5, with a tentative D call TRBD2 (6 bases). Trimming shortened V by 1 base and J by 5 bases, and 20 bases separated the two germline ends. The CDR3 extends over 17 amino acids. The germline CDR1 and CDR2 sequences are LGHDT and YNNKEL (reference sequence). In DNA, the CDR3 is TGTGCCAGCAGCCAAGGGGGAACTACGGGGGTGACCGAGACCCAGTACTTC. Translating gives CASSQGGTTGVTETQYF.

The V call is TRBV24-1, the J call TRBJ2-4; D is possibly TRBD2 (6 bases). The CDR3 is 15 amino acids. Germline values: CDR1 KGHDR, CDR2 SFDVKD. With 8 bases removed from V and 2 bases from J, the gap between germline ends came to 15 bases. CDR3 coding DNA: TGTGCCACCAAACCGGTGCGGGGTCCCAAAAACATTCAGTACTTC. It translates to CATKPVRGPKNIQYF.

V and J are TRBV10-3 and TRBJ2-3, with 9 bases matching TRBD2. Looked up from germline, CDR1 is ENHRY and CDR2 is SYGVKD. Germline trimming cut 9 bases from V and 0 bases from J; bases unmatched to any gene: 4. The CDR3 is 14 residues long. The CDR3 DNA reads TGTGCCATAGGAACTAGCGGGAGCACAGATACGCAGTATTTT. Amino acid sequence: CAIGTSGSTDTQYF.

The V call is TRBV4-1, the J call TRBJ2-1; D is possibly TRBD2 (6 bases). Germline assignment: CDR1 MGHRA and CDR2 YSYEKL. V gave up 3 bases and J gave up 0 bases, with 9 bases separating them. The CDR3 loop spans 15 amino acids. The CDR3 nucleotides are TGCGCCAGCAGCCAGCGGGGTCCCTCCTACAATGAGCAGTTCTTC. Translated: CASSQRGPSYNEQFF.

The gene calls are TRBV29-1 and TRBJ2-7; D is perhaps TRBD1 (5 bases). The germline V and J ends were trimmed by 4 bases and 1 base, with 11 bases remaining between them. Germline CDR1 reads SQVTM; CDR2 reads ANQGSEA. This CDR3 has 13 residues. In DNA form, the CDR3 reads TGCAGCGTTGGGTGGGCAGGGTCCTACGAGCAGTACTTC. Its translation: CSVGWAGSYEQYF.

The chain joins TRBV6-1 to TRBJ1-2, with no clear D. CDR3 size: 12 residues. V was cut by 3 bases and J by 5 bases, with 7 bases left in between. The germline V gene has CDR1 MNHNS and CDR2 SASEGT. CDR3 protein: CASSDAFYGYTF. CDR3 DNA sequence: TGTGCCAGCAGTGATGCGTTTTATGGCTACACCTTC.

The rearrangement joins TRBV11-2 to TRBJ1-1; D possibly corresponds to TRBD1 (6 bases). V dropped 6 bases and J dropped 1 base, with 27 bases sitting between them. The CDR3 length is 19 residues. Germline CDR1 and CDR2: SGHAT and FQNNGV. The CDR3: CASRGLGARPPAGNTEAFF. The CDR3 region has the DNA TGTGCCAGCAGGGGACTGGGGGCCAGGCCACCGGCGGGGAACACTGAAGCTTTCTTT.

V and J are TRBV10-3 and TRBJ2-7; TRBD1 might be the D (5 bases). Germline lookup yields CDR1 ENHRY and CDR2 SYGVKD. V dropped 9 bases and J dropped 6 bases, with 12 bases sitting between them. The CDR3 loop spans 11 amino acids. This CDR3 is CAILQGSEQYF. CDR3 in DNA: TGTGCCATTCTTCAGGGATCCGAGCAGTACTTC.

V is TRBV11-3 and J is TRBJ1-3, with D tentatively TRBD1 (5 bases). Germline loops: CDR1 SGHNT, CDR2 YENEEA. There are 16 residues in the CDR3. V lost 6 bases and J lost 2, with 17 bases in between. In DNA, the CDR3 is TGTGCCAGCAGGAACGATCCAGGGTCCCCTGGAAACACCATATATTTT. It is translated as CASRNDPGSPGNTIYF. Full variable domain (rest looked up from reference TRBV11-3 and TRBJ1-3): EAGVVQSPRYKIIEKKQPVAFWCNPISGHNTLYWYLQNLGQGPELLIRYENEEAVDDSQLPKDRFSAERLKGVDSTLKIQPAELGDSAVYLCASRNDPGSPGNTIYFGEGSWLTVV.

The count of this clone is one. The CDR3 protein is CASSQEPGRNTEAFF. DNA for the CDR3: TGTGCCAGCAGCCAAGAACCGGGACGAAACACTGAAGCTTTCTTT. V usage is TRBV4-2 and J usage is TRBJ1-1, with D possibly being TRBD1 (5 bases). Trimming removed 0 bases at V and 2 bases at J, with 10 bases between. The CDR3 loop spans 15 amino acids. The V gene's germline CDR1 is LGHNA and CDR2 YNFKEQ.

The rearrangement uses TRBV5-6 and TRBJ2-3; 8 nucleotides align to TRBD1. Germline-derived CDR1 and CDR2 are SGHDT and YYEEEE. The CDR3 is 16 residues long. Trimming removed 1 base from V and 1 base from J; junction bases left unmatched: 5. The CDR3 here is CASSLTPGQGTDTQYF. In nucleotides, the CDR3 is TGTGCCAGCAGCTTGACCCCGGGACAGGGCACAGATACGCAGTATTTT.

The J gene is TRBJ1-5, the V gene TRBV24-1; D not certain. Trimming shortened V by 1 base and J by 2 bases, and 2 bases separated the two germline ends. CDR3 length: 13 residues. Germline loops: CDR1 KGHDR, CDR2 SFDVKD. CDR3 loop: CATSDFGNQPQHF. The CDR3 coding sequence is TGTGCCACCAGTGATTTTGGCAATCAGCCCCAGCATTTT.

This clone was seen a single time. The rearrangement uses TRBV19 and TRBJ2-3, with TRBD2 matching over 7 bases. J was trimmed by 6 bases and V by 5 bases; bases with no gene match: 11. This CDR3 contains 15 residues. Germline lookup yields CDR1 LNHDA and CDR2 SQIVND (reference sequence). CDR3 protein: CASSPGGRLADTQYF. The CDR3 coding sequence is TGTGCCAGTAGTCCCGGGGGGAGGTTGGCGGATACGCAGTATTTT.

The chain combines TRBV6-8 with TRBJ2-4; 7 bases fit TRBD1. CDR3 length equals 15 residues. V lost 5 bases and J lost 7; bases outside the gene matches: 11. Germline V CDR1 and CDR2: MNHGY, SAAAGT. CDR3 loop: CASSPDRWVSNIQYF. The CDR3 nucleotides read TGTGCCAGCAGTCCGGACAGGTGGGTAAGTAACATTCAGTACTTC.

The chain couples TRBV5-6 to TRBJ1-6; no clear D gene. Germline CDR1 is SGHDT and CDR2 is YYEEEE. With 2 bases removed from V and 5 bases from J, the gap between germline ends came to 14 bases. The CDR3 loop spans 16 amino acids. Here the CDR3 DNA reads TGTGCCAGCAGCTTCGGACTGAGTCTAGATAATTCACCCCTCCACTTT. Translation: CASSFGLSLDNSPLHF.

V is TRBV3-1 (or the pseudogene TRBV3-2) and J is TRBJ2-7; tentatively, D is TRBD2 (5 bases). This CDR3 is built from 10 residues. CDR1 is LGHDT, CDR2 YNNKEL, per germline (reference sequence). V shed 11 bases and J shed 0 bases, with 5 bases lying between them. The CDR3 is CAGLSYEQYF. The CDR3 DNA follows: TGTGCCGGACTCTCCTACGAGCAGTACTTC.

The J gene is TRBJ2-5, the V gene TRBV29-1, with D tentatively TRBD1 (5 bases). Trimming left V 4 bases short and J 5 bases short, with 14 bases between. Germline V lookup: CDR1 SQVTM, CDR2 ANQGSEA. The CDR3 consists of 13 residues. The CDR3: CSVAPGQGETQYF. The CDR3 region has the DNA TGCAGCGTTGCGCCGGGCCAGGGCGAGACCCAGTACTTC.